This TCR beta chain was recovered during a study of glioma-infiltrating T cells after dendritic cell vaccination. Study as a whole: Patients had newly diagnosed or recurrent glioblastoma and received dendritic cell vaccines. Patients received autologous tumor lysate-pulsed dendritic cell vaccination between the early 2000s and the early 2010s.

The primer mix had 60 V beta and 13 J beta primers. Here immunoSEQ multiplex PCR was the method, and the copy in TCRdb shows in-frame clones only, minus some. The sample holds almost 90,000 clones, under 85% seen once. The study, taken as a whole, reports: Few patients contributed both blood and tumor specimens.

About this clone itself: No antigen is known for it.

Sample time point: after dendritic cell vaccination, including at tumor progression/relapse. This CDR3 is 14 amino acids long. Germline loops: CDR1 SNHLY, CDR2 FYNNEI. With 11 bases clipped from V and 2 bases from J, the junction kept 11 bases outside the gene matches. This TCR was sampled from a human donor with glioblastoma. The V gene is TRBV2, the J gene TRBJ1-2; TRBD1 aligns across 7 bases. The input for sequencing was blood, taken after dendritic cell vaccination. The CDR3 DNA sequence: TGTGCCGGCGGGACAGCTCTAAAGAACTATGGCTACACCTTC. Its translation is CAGGTALKNYGYTF. Using reference TRBV2 and TRBJ1-2 for the parts outside the CDR3, the full variable domain is EPEVTQTPSHQVTQMGQEVILRCVPISNHLYFYWYRQILGQKVEFLVSFYNNEISEKSEIFDDQFSVERPDGSNFTLKIRSTKLEDSAMYFCAGGTALKNYGYTFGSGTRLTVV.